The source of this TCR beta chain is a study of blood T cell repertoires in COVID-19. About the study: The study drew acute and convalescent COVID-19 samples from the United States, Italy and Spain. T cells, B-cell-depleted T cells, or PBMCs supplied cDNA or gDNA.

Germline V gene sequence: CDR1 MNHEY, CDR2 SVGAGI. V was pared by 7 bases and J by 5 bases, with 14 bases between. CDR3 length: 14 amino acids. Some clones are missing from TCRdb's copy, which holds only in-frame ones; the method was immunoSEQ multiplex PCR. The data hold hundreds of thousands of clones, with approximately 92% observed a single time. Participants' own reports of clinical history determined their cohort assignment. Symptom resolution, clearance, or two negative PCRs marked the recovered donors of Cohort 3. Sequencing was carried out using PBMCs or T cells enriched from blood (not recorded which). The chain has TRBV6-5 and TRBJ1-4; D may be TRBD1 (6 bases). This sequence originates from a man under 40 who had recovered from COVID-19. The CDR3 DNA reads TGTGCCAGCACCGAAGGGACAAACAATGAAAAACTGTTTTTT. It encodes CASTEGTNNEKLFF.